The rows below give T cell receptor beta chains drawn from one sample of a study of shared clonotypes between healthy human individuals. Some clones are missing from TCRdb's copy, which holds only in-frame ones; the method was immunoSEQ multiplex PCR. In the table there are approximately 2.3 million clones, 90% to 95% of which are singletons. The sample comprised naive CD4+ T cells from PBMCs. Every receptor here comes from a man aged 18 to 29 in good health. Some clones in this sample may be carry-over from other donors' samples. The CDR3 runs from the conserved cysteine through the conserved F or W. A D gene is named only where the DNA matches it firmly. Size values are once, few and many counts, or a class for expanded clones, and some rows have none.

v_gene,j_gene,abundance,d_gene,CDR3nt,CDR3aa
TRBV5-1,TRBJ1-2,-,-,TGCGCCAGCAGCTTGGACAGGGCGGGAGGCTACACCTTC,CASSLDRAGGYTF
TRBV19,TRBJ2-4,-,TRBD1,TGTGCCACCCAACAGGGGGACCTACCCAATCCCCAAAACATTCAGTACTTC,CATQQGDLPNPQNIQYF
TRBV5-1,TRBJ2-2,few,-,TGCGCCAGCAGCTGGAGCGCTGGTAACACCGGGGAGCTGTTTTTT,CASSWSAGNTGELFF
TRBV7-8,TRBJ1-5,-,TRBD1,TGTGCCGCCGGGACAGGGGTCAATCAGCCCCAGCATTTT,CAAGTGVNQPQHF
TRBV4-2,TRBJ1-4,-,-,TGTGCCAGCAGCCGGGGGGTAATGGGTGAAAAACTGTTTTTT,CASSRGVMGEKLFF
TRBV9,TRBJ2-7,-,-,TGTGCCAGCAGCGCAAGCCCCGCTCCAGGGTCCGAGCAGTACTTC,CASSASPAPGSEQYF
TRBV6-5,TRBJ1-2,-,-,TGTGCCAGCAGTTACAGTGGGGGGCTCGTCTATGGCTACACCTTC,CASSYSGGLVYGYTF
TRBV2,TRBJ2-5,-,-,TGTGCCAGCAGCGAACTTGGGGGATGGGGAGAGACCCAGTACTTC,CASSELGGWGETQYF
TRBV7-8,TRBJ2-7,-,TRBD2,TGTGCCAGCGGGGCTAGCGGGTACGAGCAGTACTTC,CASGASGYEQYF
TRBV19,TRBJ2-3,-,TRBD2,TGTGCCAGTAGTATAGGGACTAGCGGGAGAGCTTCAGGTACGCAGTATTTT,CASSIGTSGRASGTQYF
TRBV7-9,TRBJ2-3,-,-,TGTGCCAGCAGCTTAGATTCAGATACGCAGTATTTT,CASSLDSDTQYF
TRBV5-1,TRBJ2-3,-,-,TGCGCCAGCAGCTTGGTGGTGGGAGTGGCAGATACGCAGTATTTT,CASSLVVGVADTQYF
TRBV28,TRBJ2-3,-,-,TGTGCCAGCAGTTTGCTTCGGGGGAGGCTCACAGATACGCAGTATTTT,CASSLLRGRLTDTQYF
TRBV6-5,TRBJ2-3,-,-,TGTGCCAGCAGACGGGCCGTATCTAGCACAGATACGCAGTATTTT,CASRRAVSSTDTQYF
TRBV5-4,TRBJ1-1,-,-,TGTGCCAGCAGCTTGGGTGCCAGCTACCACACTGAAGCTTTCTTT,CASSLGASYHTEAFF
TRBV15,TRBJ2-1,-,-,TGTGCCACCAGTAGTTACAATGAGCAGTTCTTC,CATSSYNEQFF
TRBV4-1,TRBJ2-1,-,TRBD2,TGCGCCAGCAGCCATCTCTGGACTAGCGGTGAGCAGTTCTTC,CASSHLWTSGEQFF
TRBV10-1,TRBJ2-7,-,-,TGCGCCAGCAGTGGGCCCTACGAGCAGTACTTC,CASSGPYEQYF
TRBV7-3,TRBJ2-3,-,TRBD2,TGTGCCAGCAGGTTGGGGACTAGCGGGAGTGCAGATACGCAGTATTTT,CASRLGTSGSADTQYF
TRBV5-1,TRBJ2-2,few,-,TGCGCCAGCAGCTTTTTGTCTGACAGACTCAACACCGGGGAGCTGTTTTTT,CASSFLSDRLNTGELFF
TRBV27,TRBJ2-1,-,TRBD2,TGTGCCAGCAGCCTAGCGGGAAGATACAATGAGCAGTTCTTC,CASSLAGRYNEQFF
TRBV9,TRBJ1-4,once,-,TGTGCCAGCAGTACGAATTGGGCTAATGAAAAACTGTTTTTT,CASSTNWANEKLFF
TRBV4-2,TRBJ2-7,-,TRBD2,TGTGCCAGCAGCCAAAACCCGACTAGCGGGAGGACTCCCTACGAGCAGTACTTC,CASSQNPTSGRTPYEQYF
TRBV5-6,TRBJ1-2,-,-,TGTGCCAGCACCACCGGGGTTTGGGGCTACAGGAACTATGGCTACACCTTC,CASTTGVWGYRNYGYTF
TRBV27,TRBJ2-1,-,-,TGTGCCAGCAGGGAGGGGACTGGGTACAATGAGCAGTTCTTC,CASREGTGYNEQFF
TRBV29-1,TRBJ1-1,-,-,TGCAGCGTCATAAGACTGAACACTGAAGCTTTCTTT,CSVIRLNTEAFF
TRBV9,TRBJ1-1,-,-,TGTGCCAGCAGCCTAGGACATCAGAACACTGAAGCTTTCTTT,CASSLGHQNTEAFF
TRBV28,TRBJ1-1,once,TRBD1,TGTGCCAGCGGATCAGGGGCAGGGGGTGTCACTGAAGCTTTCTTT,CASGSGAGGVTEAFF
TRBV18,TRBJ1-2,-,TRBD1,TGTGCCAGCTCAACGGGACAGGGAAATGGCTACACCTTC,CASSTGQGNGYTF
TRBV13,TRBJ2-2,-,-,TGTGCCAGCAGCCATCTACCCAAACAGGGAGGGTTACGTCCTGGGGAGCTGTTTTTT,CASSHLPKQGGLRPGELFF
TRBV25-1,TRBJ1-2,once,TRBD1,TGTGCCAGCAGCCGGGACAGTAGCTATGGCTACACCTTC,CASSRDSSYGYTF
TRBV9,TRBJ1-2,-,TRBD1,TGTGCCAGCAGCGTTTCAGGGGGCGACTATGGCTACACCTTC,CASSVSGGDYGYTF
TRBV11-2,TRBJ2-7,-,-,TGTGCCAGCAGCTTGGCACAGACCTACGAGCAGTACTTC,CASSLAQTYEQYF
TRBV5-1,TRBJ2-1,-,TRBD1,TGCGCCAGCAGCCCCGGGACAGGGCTCAATGAGCAGTTCTTC,CASSPGTGLNEQFF
TRBV11-2,TRBJ1-2,-,-,TGTGCCAGCAGCATAACCGACGGATACTATGGCTACACCTTC,CASSITDGYYGYTF